This T cell receptor (beta chain) was recovered during a study of cytomegalovirus exposure and HLA in healthy donors. This clone was observed a few times. This PCR relied on a set of 60 Vbeta primers and 13 Jbeta primers. Assay: immunoSEQ multiplex PCR; the TCRdb copy retains only in-frame clones and omits some. The sample includes over 150,000 clones, approximately 74% seen only once; the top ten take 2.8%. J gave up 2 bases and V 6 bases, and 4 bases lay outside the gene matches. CDR1 is LGHNA, CDR2 YNFKEQ, per germline. This CDR3 comprises 14 residues. Sequencing input: PBMCs. The chain carries TRBV4-2 and TRBJ2-3, with 8 bases identical to TRBD1. The TCR originated in a man aged 18-30 years in good health and CMV-seronegative. CDR3 loop: CASRTDRATDTQYF. CDR3 nucleotides: TGTGCCAGCAGAACGGACAGGGCCACAGATACGCAGTATTTT.